This entry lists 20 T cell receptor beta chains sequenced from one sample in a study of T cell repertoires in cytomegalovirus infection. TCRdb analysed the reads with MiXCR anew, one entry per CDR3 protein. The data hold over 450,000 distinct CDR3 sequences, with approximately 11% observed a single time. Sequenced sample: PBMCs. These receptor sequences come from a human donor in good health (CMV status not recorded). Some clones in this sample may be carry-over from other donors' samples.

This clonotype showed up many times. The chain uses TRBV6-5 and TRBJ2-3, with 11 bases identical to TRBD1. Germline CDR1 reads MNHEY; CDR2 reads SVGAGI. After removal of 5 bases from V and 7 bases from J, the junction contained 5 bases not matched to a gene. The length of the CDR3 is 14 residues. The CDR3 DNA follows: TGTGCCAGCAGTGTCGGACAGGGGGCGAATACGCAGTATTTT. It codes for CASSVGQGANTQYF.

This clonotype came up many times. This sequence joins TRBV7-8 and TRBJ2-7, with 8 bases that match TRBD2. Germline V CDR1 and CDR2: SGHVS, FQNEAQ. CDR3 length: 15 amino acids. The V and J ends lost 4 bases and 4 bases, in that order; junction bases with no gene match: 9. DNA for the CDR3: TGTGCCAGCAGCTCGTCAACGGGACTAGTTTACGAGCAGTACTTC. The encoded protein is CASSSSTGLVYEQYF.

This clonotype was seen more than once but under ten times. J is TRBJ2-7 and V is TRBV6-2 or TRBV6-3; 9 bases line up with TRBD2. Germline CDR1 MNHEY, CDR2 SVGEGT. The ends lost 5 bases at V and 6 bases at J; junction bases unmatched: 8. This CDR3 comprises 14 residues. The CDR3 spells CASSDLAGSVEQYF. The CDR3 DNA reads as TGTGCCAGCAGTGATCTAGCGGGGTCTGTCGAGCAGTACTTC.

The table lists this clonotype with many counts. CDR3 region: CASSELERSGYTF. DNA for the CDR3: TGTGCCAGCAGTGAACTGGAAAGGAGTGGCTACACCTTC. The chain recombines TRBV25-1 with TRBJ1-2; D is ambiguous. CDR1 is MGHDK and CDR2 is SYGVNS in the germline V gene. CDR3 length: 13 residues. V shed 2 bases and J shed 7 bases, with 11 bases lying between them.

A word on this clonotype: With a much larger clone just one base away, this may be a read error. The rearrangement uses TRBV6-2 or TRBV6-3 and TRBJ1-5; D unresolved. This CDR3 is 15 amino acids long. Germline CDR1 and CDR2: MNHEY and SVGEGT. The CDR3 DNA reads TGTGCCGGCAGGCCGGTTTACATAAGCAATCAGCCCCAGCATTTT. Its translation is CAGRPVYISNQPQHF.

There are many counts of this clonotype. V gene TRBV20-1 combines with J gene TRBJ1-4; weak D call: TRBD1 (5 bases). Trimming left V 0 bases short and J 4 bases short, with 12 bases between. This CDR3 region has 15 residues. Germline V gene sequence: CDR1 DFQATT, CDR2 SNEGSKA (reference sequence). The CDR3 nucleotides are TGCAGTGCTAGAGATCCTCGGGGGGATAATGAAAAACTGTTTTTT. Protein: CSARDPRGDNEKLFF.

This clonotype was counted at least ten times. This chain uses TRBV20-1 with TRBJ2-2; 16 bases fit TRBD2. V shed 5 bases and J 3 bases; nucleotides not matched to a gene: 6. Germline V gene sequence: CDR1 DFQATT, CDR2 SNEGSKA (reference sequence). The CDR3 is 17 residues long. The CDR3 DNA reads as TGCAGTGCTCCCCAGGGACTAGCGGGAGGGGACACCGGGGAGCTGTTTTTT. This encodes CSAPQGLAGGDTGELFF.

This clonotype was observed at least ten times. This sequence joins TRBV7-2 and TRBJ1-5, with D possibly TRBD1 on 5 matching bases. Trimming stripped 5 bases from V and 0 bases from J, with 17 bases between. The CDR3 has 17 residues. Germline CDR1 reads SGHTA; CDR2 reads FQGNSA. The CDR3 region is CASSRKFDRHSNQPQHF. CDR3 DNA sequence: TGTGCCAGCAGCCGGAAGTTTGACAGACATAGCAATCAGCCCCAGCATTTT.

In this sample, this clonotype turned up many times. This chain uses TRBV7-2 with TRBJ2-2, with D possibly being TRBD1 (5 bases). Germline-derived CDR1 and CDR2 are SGHTA and FQGNSA. The CDR3 loop spans 16 amino acids. With 6 bases removed from V and 0 bases from J, the gap between germline ends came to 14 bases. The CDR3 region is CASSHSGLANTGELFF. CDR3 nucleotide sequence: TGTGCCAGCAGTCACTCAGGGCTAGCGAACACCGGGGAGCTGTTTTTT.

This clonotype appeared many times. J is TRBJ2-5 and V is TRBV29-1, with 7 bases aligning to TRBD1. Losses at the gene ends were 1 base for V and 3 bases for J; bases not matched to a gene: 2. The CDR3 loop spans 13 amino acids. Germline values: CDR1 SQVTM, CDR2 ANQGSEA. The chain's CDR3 is CSVEVTGKETQYF. The CDR3 coding sequence is TGCAGCGTTGAAGTGACAGGGAAAGAGACCCAGTACTTC. The full variable domain, with the rest looked up from reference TRBV29-1 and TRBJ2-5, is SAVISQKPSRDICQRGTSLTIQCQVDSQVTMMFWYRQQPGQSLTLIATANQGSEATYESGFVIDKFPISRPNLTFSTLTVSNMSPEDSSIYLCSVEVTGKETQYFGPGTRLLVL.

This clonotype was detected many times. CDR3 protein: CASSPEGTDYNEQFF. The CDR3 region has the DNA TGCGCCAGCAGCCCCGAGGGGACGGACTACAATGAGCAGTTCTTC. The chain combines TRBV5-1 with TRBJ2-1, with D perhaps assigned TRBD1 or TRBD2 (5 bases each). The V gene lost 4 bases and the J gene lost 3 bases, with 14 bases spanning the gap. Germline V CDR1 and CDR2: SGHRS, YFSETQ. This CDR3 comprises 15 residues. Combining the CDR3 with reference TRBV5-1 and TRBJ2-1 gives the whole variable domain KAGVTQTPRYLIKTRGQQVTLSCSPISGHRSVSWYQQTPGQGLQFLFEYFSETQRNKGNFPGRFSGRQFSNSRSEMNVSTLELGDSALYLCASSPEGTDYNEQFFGPGTRLTVL.

This clonotype was counted many times. The chain carries TRBV7-2 and TRBJ2-2; 8 positions match TRBD1. The V segment lost 6 bases and the J segment 3 bases; nucleotides outside the gene matches: 3. Germline CDR1 SGHTA, CDR2 FQGNSA. The CDR3 consists of 14 residues. CDR3 amino acids: CASRPTGDTGELFF. DNA of the CDR3: TGTGCCAGCAGACCGACAGGGGACACCGGGGAGCTGTTTTTT.

This chain links TRBV5-1 with TRBJ2-3; TRBD2 matches 9 bases. The germline V gene encodes CDR1 SGHRS and CDR2 YFSETQ. V dropped 2 bases and J dropped 5; count of bases not matched to a gene: 6. The CDR3 length is 15 residues. CDR3 sequence: CASSLSAGGRDTQYF. For the CDR3, the DNA is TGCGCCAGCAGCTTATCGGCGGGGGGGCGAGATACGCAGTATTTT.

A few counts support this clonotype. The J gene is TRBJ2-2, the V gene TRBV7-3; the D call may be TRBD1 or TRBD2 (6 bases each). The CDR3 covers 16 residues. In germline, CDR1 is SGHTA, CDR2 FQGTGA. The V gene lost 5 bases and the J gene lost 2 bases, with 15 bases spanning the gap. CDR3 residues: CASSPRGPLNTGELFF. The CDR3, as DNA: TGTGCCAGCAGCCCCCGGGGGCCTCTTAACACCGGGGAGCTGTTTTTT.

This clonotype has at least ten counts. J is TRBJ2-7 and V is TRBV4-2, with a tentative D call TRBD1 (7 bases). With 3 bases removed from V and 3 bases from J, the gap between germline ends came to 18 bases. CDR1 and CDR2 from the germline V gene are LGHNA and YNFKEQ. This CDR3 spans 16 amino acids. The CDR3 DNA follows: TGTGCCAGCAGCCACCCTGGAGGGGGACAGCGCTACGAGCAGTACTTC. It yields the protein CASSHPGGGQRYEQYF.

The rearrangement links TRBV10-1 to TRBJ1-3; D is uncertain. This CDR3 spans 15 amino acids. V dropped 3 bases and J dropped 0 bases, with 9 bases sitting between them. Germline loops: CDR1 WNHNN, CDR2 SYGVQD (reference sequence). This CDR3 reads CASSEGTYSGNTIYF. CDR3 nucleotides: TGCGCCAGCAGTGAAGGCACCTACTCTGGAAACACCATATATTTT.

This clonotype showed up just a few times. The chain is built from TRBV19 and TRBJ2-1; tentative D call: TRBD1 (5 bases). Trimming took 0 bases from V and 10 from J, leaving 10 bases between them. The CDR3 totals 13 residues. The germline gives CDR1 LNHDA, CDR2 SQIVND (reference sequence). CDR3 DNA sequence: TGTGCCAGTAGTATAGAGGGGCGTGGAGAGCAGTTCTTC. Protein sequence: CASSIEGRGEQFF.

In this sample, this clonotype turned up many times. The V gene is TRBV19, the J gene TRBJ1-1; possible D gene TRBD1, 5 bases. V was shortened by 10 bases and J by 0 bases, with 15 bases between the two germline ends. CDR3 length: 14 amino acids. CDR1 and CDR2 (germline): LNHDA, SQIVND (reference sequence). CDR3 in amino acids: CATGTDSLNTEAFF. The CDR3 DNA follows: TGTGCCACGGGGACCGACAGCCTGAACACTGAAGCTTTCTTT. Full variable domain (remainder filled in from reference TRBV19 and TRBJ1-1): DGGITQSPKYLFRKEGQNVTLSCEQNLNHDAMYWYRQDPGQGLRLIYYSQIVNDFQKGDIAEGYSVSREKKESFPLTVTSAQKNPTAFYLCATGTDSLNTEAFFGQGTRLTVV.

In its sample, this clonotype was seen many times. The V call is TRBV12-5, the J call TRBJ1-6, with D unclear. CDR1 is LGHNT, CDR2 FRNRAP, per germline. The CDR3 extends over 11 amino acids. V was shortened by 4 bases and J by 12 bases, with 7 bases between the two germline ends. This CDR3 reads CASGSGGPLHF. As DNA, the CDR3 is TGTGCTAGTGGTTCGGGAGGACCCCTCCACTTT.

This clonotype was observed a handful of times. V gene TRBV15 combines with J gene TRBJ1-5, with D tentatively TRBD1 (6 bases). CDR3 length equals 16 residues. Trimming removed 1 base at V and 3 bases at J, with 13 bases between. Germline CDR1 and CDR2: LNHNV and YYDKDF (reference sequence). The CDR3 loop reads CATSRVRGSNNQPQHF. The CDR3 coding sequence is TGTGCCACCAGCAGAGTCAGGGGAAGTAACAATCAGCCCCAGCATTTT.